These 18 T cell receptor beta chains came from one sample sequenced in a study of T cells in Graves' hyperthyroidism and ophthalmopathy. Authors of the study amplified TCR beta CDR3 regions from RNA transcripts. HTBI primers were used for first-round RT-PCR of the TCR CDR3. One entry per CDR3 protein results from TCRdb running MiXCR on the multiplex PCR reads. The data show roughly 530,000 distinct CDR3 sequences, about 15% seen once. The material sequenced was blood. The receptor set was obtained from a woman aged 18 to 35 with Graves' ophthalmopathy.

To note about this clonotype: This may arise from a read error, as a much more abundant clone is one base away. This chain uses TRBV20-1 with TRBJ1-5; D gene ambiguous. The CDR3 is 13 amino acids. Germline V gene lookup returns CDR1 DFQATT and CDR2 SNEGSKA (reference sequence). V was trimmed by 5 bases and J by 5 bases, leaving 13 bases between them. The CDR3 protein is CSASMDSDQPQHF. The CDR3 nucleotides read TGCAGTGCTTCGATGGACTCGGATCAGCCCCAGCATTTT.

This clonotype occurred many times. The chain combines TRBV28 with TRBJ2-7; no reliable D call. There are 16 residues in the CDR3. Between the trimmed V and J ends, which lost 7 bases and 3 bases, there was a span of 22 bases. Looked up from germline, CDR1 is MDHEN and CDR2 is SYDVKM. The CDR3 loop reads CASTTSPHSTFYEQYF. CDR3 nucleotide sequence: TGTGCCAGCACCACATCTCCCCATTCGACTTTCTACGAGCAGTACTTC.

This clonotype was seen at least ten times. The chain employs TRBV6-1 and TRBJ2-3; perhaps TRBD2 as D (6 bases). The germline V gene encodes CDR1 MNHNS and CDR2 SASEGT. Between the trimmed V and J ends, which lost 2 bases and 3 bases, there was a span of 18 bases. The CDR3 runs to 17 residues. This CDR3 reads CASSELPPLASTDTQYF. CDR3 sequence (DNA): TGTGCCAGCAGTGAATTGCCCCCTCTAGCGTCTACAGATACGCAGTATTTT.

The chain is built from TRBV10-3 and TRBJ1-5, with a possible D match to TRBD1 (5 bases). Germline CDR1 reads ENHRY; CDR2 reads SYGVKD. The CDR3 covers 17 residues. V was cut by 6 bases and J by 0 bases, with 18 bases left in between. CDR3 sequence (DNA): TGTGCCATCAGCGAAACCCGGGACGGATTTAGCAATCAGCCCCAGCATTTT. As protein: CAISETRDGFSNQPQHF.

The chain carries TRBV27 and TRBJ1-1, with D possibly being TRBD1 (5 bases). The ends were cut back, 8 bases at V and 0 bases at J, with 10 bases in the middle. From germline, CDR1 is MNHEY and CDR2 SMNVEV (reference sequence). This CDR3 contains 13 residues. The CDR3 reads CASWGSLNTEAFF. CDR3 nucleotide sequence: TGTGCCAGCTGGGGCTCTTTGAACACTGAAGCTTTCTTT.

The chain is built from TRBV4-1 and TRBJ2-2, with D tentatively TRBD2 (6 bases). Per germline, CDR1 MGHRA and CDR2 YSYEKL. V dropped 0 bases and J dropped 1 base, with 12 bases sitting between them. The CDR3 has 17 amino acids. CDR3 sequence reads: CASSQEFGSGNTGELFF. The CDR3 nucleotides are TGCGCCAGCAGCCAAGAGTTCGGTAGCGGGAACACCGGGGAGCTGTTTTTT.

This clonotype turned up a few times. The chain employs TRBV3-1 and TRBJ2-5, with D possibly being TRBD1 or TRBD2 (5 bases each). There are 15 residues in the CDR3. Germline CDR1 reads LGHDT; CDR2 reads YNNKEL (reference sequence). Trimming shortened V by 5 bases and J by 14 bases, and 27 bases separated the two germline ends. The CDR3 loop reads CASSFNRDRGLRLYF. CDR3 bases: TGTGCCAGCAGCTTTAACCGGGATAGGGGCCTCCGTCTTTACTTC.

There are many counts of this clonotype. The chain uses TRBV28 and TRBJ1-2, with D possibly TRBD1 on 5 matching bases. This CDR3 region has 15 residues. The germline V gene has CDR1 MDHEN and CDR2 SYDVKM. The germline V and J ends were trimmed by 7 bases and 4 bases, with 19 bases remaining between them. For the CDR3, the DNA is TGTGCCAGCATCTTATCCGGGGGGAGGAGCTATGGCTACACCTTC. It yields the protein CASILSGGRSYGYTF.

This clonotype was detected many times. V is TRBV6-2 or TRBV6-3 and J is TRBJ2-1; D is perhaps TRBD2 (5 bases). The CDR3 is made up of 15 amino acids. V lost 6 bases, J lost 0 bases, and 12 bases lay in between. Germline V CDR1 and CDR2: MNHEY, SVGEGT. CDR3 DNA: TGTGCCAGCAGAAGTGCGGGCGGCTCCTACAATGAGCAGTTCTTC. Protein sequence: CASRSAGGSYNEQFF.

This clonotype was detected many times. The chain couples TRBV29-1 to TRBJ2-7; 9 nucleotides align to TRBD1. From germline, CDR1 is SQVTM and CDR2 ANQGSEA. The ends lost 3 bases at V and 4 bases at J; junction bases unmatched: 10. CDR3 length: 15 residues. The CDR3 DNA reads as TGCAGCGTTGAGGGGGTCCCGGGACAGGGTTACGAGCAGTACTTC. Residues: CSVEGVPGQGYEQYF.

This rearrangement joins TRBV5-6 to TRBJ1-5; D might be TRBD1 (6 bases). This CDR3 has 14 residues. Trimming stripped 3 bases from V and 2 bases from J, with 9 bases between. Germline V gives CDR1 SGHDT, CDR2 YYEEEE. As DNA, the CDR3 is TGTGCCAGCAGCTGGGGGGGGCGCAATCAGCCCCAGCATTTT. This sequence encodes CASSWGGRNQPQHF.

The V and J genes are TRBV20-1 and TRBJ1-4; D is undetermined. The germline V gene has CDR1 DFQATT and CDR2 SNEGSKA (reference sequence). This CDR3 region has 14 residues. Trimming shortened V by 6 bases and J by 0 bases, and 11 bases separated the two germline ends. This chain's CDR3 is CSATGHTTNEKLFF. The DNA of the CDR3 is TGCAGTGCGACGGGCCATACAACTAATGAAAAACTGTTTTTT.

The sample holds many counts of this clonotype. This sequence joins TRBV7-2 and TRBJ2-1; tentatively, D is TRBD2 (5 bases). This CDR3 spans 16 amino acids. V was clipped by 3 bases and J by 7 bases, with 19 bases between them. Germline loops: CDR1 SGHTA, CDR2 FQGNSA. The CDR3 loop reads CASSFDPGSRGNEQFF. CDR3 nucleotides: TGTGCCAGCAGCTTTGATCCCGGCAGCCGGGGTAATGAGCAGTTCTTC.

This clonotype came up many times. The chain links TRBV29-1 to TRBJ1-1; no clear D gene. CDR3 length: 12 residues. V shed 2 bases and J shed 1 base, with 5 bases lying between them. Per germline, CDR1 SQVTM and CDR2 ANQGSEA. The CDR3 here is CSVEWENTEAFF. CDR3 DNA: TGCAGCGTTGAATGGGAGAACACTGAAGCTTTCTTT.

The chain carries TRBV29-1 and TRBJ1-1; TRBD1 matches at 8 bases. Germline-derived CDR1 and CDR2 are SQVTM and ANQGSEA. V gave up 3 bases and J gave up 1 base; unmatched junction bases: 1. The CDR3 is made up of 13 amino acids. The CDR3 loop reads CSVDDRGNTEAFF. The CDR3 DNA follows: TGCAGCGTTGACGACAGGGGGAACACTGAAGCTTTCTTT.

To note about this clonotype: A much bigger clone sits one base away, suggesting this may be a read error. The chain combines TRBV10-3 with TRBJ1-3; D remains ambiguous. CDR3 length equals 14 residues. Germline V CDR1 and CDR2: ENHRY, SYGVKD. The CDR3 loop reads CAITGQGRGSTIYF. The CDR3 coding sequence is TGTGCCATCACCGGTCAAGGGCGCGGAAGCACCATATATTTT.

This clonotype occurred a few times. The chain links TRBV4-1 to TRBJ1-6; D not resolved. The V end lost 0 bases, the J end lost 0 bases, and 12 bases lay between the germline ends. The germline CDR1 and CDR2 sequences are MGHRA and YSYEKL. The CDR3 loop spans 18 amino acids. Here the CDR3 reads CASSQDRAWSSYNSPLHF. The CDR3 coding sequence is TGCGCCAGCAGCCAAGATCGGGCCTGGAGCTCCTATAATTCACCCCTCCACTTT.

There are many counts of this clonotype. The chain employs TRBV27 and TRBJ1-1, with D hard to call. CDR3 length: 12 residues. Trimming took 8 bases from V and 4 from J, leaving 11 bases between them. Germline V lookup: CDR1 MNHEY, CDR2 SMNVEV (reference sequence). DNA of the CDR3: TGTGCCAGCCTTGGCCGGGGCACTGAAGCTTTCTTT. Translation gives CASLGRGTEAFF.